This T cell receptor beta chain was sequenced in a study of T cell repertoires in cytomegalovirus infection. TCRdb processed the reads anew with MiXCR; each CDR3 protein has one entry. The sample carries hundreds of thousands of distinct CDR3 sequences, around a third recorded once. On this clonotype itself: Its antigen remains unidentified.

This specimen was cultured CD8+ T cells from PBMCs, taken from culture after CMV antigen stimulation. This TCR derives from a human donor in good health (CMV status not recorded). Some clones in this sample may be carry-over from other donors' samples.

The CDR3, as DNA: TGCAGTGCTACGCCCTCGACCCACACCTACGAGCAGTACGTC. Amino acids: CSATPSTHTYEQYV. The gene calls are TRBV20-1 and TRBJ2-7; D is unclear. Deletions cut 4 bases from V and 2 bases from J, with 15 bases between. The CDR3 extends over 14 amino acids. Germline-derived CDR1 and CDR2 are DFQATT and SNEGSKA (reference sequence).